This T cell receptor (beta chain) was found in a study of glioma-infiltrating T cells after dendritic cell vaccination. Study as a whole: The vaccine used monocyte-derived dendritic cells pulsed overnight with autologous tumor lysate. Dendritic cell vaccine was injected intradermally three times, biweekly. Study results and caveats: Only a small number of patients had complete blood and tumor samples. Estimated pretreatment TIL content predicted outcome after dendritic cell vaccination.

V shed 3 bases and J 7 bases; nucleotides not matched to a gene: 0. This CDR3 has 12 residues. From germline, CDR1 is SGHNT and CDR2 YYREEE (reference sequence). In regard to this clone: Its antigen is as yet unknown.

Data came from immunoSEQ multiplex PCR; TCRdb stores just in-frame clones and leaves some out. The repertoire includes 75,000 to 100,000 clones, over 60% of them detected once, and approximately 5.9% sits in the top ten. Source: blood, taken before dendritic cell vaccination. This clonotype was sampled from a human donor with glioblastoma. This rearrangement joins TRBV5-4 to TRBJ1-2; TRBD1 matches 10 bases. The DNA for the CDR3 is TGTGCCAGCAGCTGGACAGGGGGTGGCTACACCTTC. Protein: CASSWTGGGYTF. The full variable domain, rest sourced from reference TRBV5-4 and TRBJ1-2, is ETGVTQSPTHLIKTRGQQVTLRCSSQSGHNTVSWYQQALGQGPQFIFQYYREEENGRGNFPPRFSGLQFPNYSSELNVNALELDDSALYLCASSWTGGGYTFGSGTRLTVV.